This T cell receptor beta chain was retrieved from a study of vaccination effects on CD4 cells after COVID-19. The CDR3 loop spans 16 amino acids. TCRdb's copy holds only in-frame clones and misses some; the assay was immunoSEQ multiplex PCR. The sample holds about 73,000 clones, about 78% seen once. About this clone: Its antigen remains unidentified.

The ViraFEST assay expanded antigen-specific CD4+ T cells with viral peptide pools before sequencing. Culture proceeded for 10 days, and CD4+ T cells were then isolated. Vaccinated recipients, who were negative for nucleocapsid antibodies, had no history of SARS-CoV-2 infection. The sequenced sample was CD4+ T cells from PBMCs cultured with SARS-CoV-2 spike peptides, obtained before COVID-19 vaccination. This clonotype was obtained from a human donor who received a COVID-19 vaccine. The chain combines TRBV12-2 with TRBJ1-6; TRBD1, the table's D call, was not compared with the DNA. TRBV12-2 counts as a pseudogene. The DNA of the CDR3 is TGTGCAAGTCGCTTAGGGCCAGGGGATGAGAATTCACCCCTCCACTTT. Translated: CASRLGPGDENSPLHF.